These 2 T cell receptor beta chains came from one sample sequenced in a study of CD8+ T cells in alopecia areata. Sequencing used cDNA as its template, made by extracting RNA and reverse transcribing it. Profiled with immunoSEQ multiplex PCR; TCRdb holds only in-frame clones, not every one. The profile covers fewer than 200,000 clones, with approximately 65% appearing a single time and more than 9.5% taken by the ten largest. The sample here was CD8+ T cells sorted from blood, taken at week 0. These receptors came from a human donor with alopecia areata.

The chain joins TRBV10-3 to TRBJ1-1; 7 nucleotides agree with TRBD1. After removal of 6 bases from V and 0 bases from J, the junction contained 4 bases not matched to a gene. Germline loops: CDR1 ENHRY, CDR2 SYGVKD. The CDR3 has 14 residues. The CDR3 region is CAIRTGQMNTEAFF. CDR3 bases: TGTGCCATCAGAACGGGACAGATGAACACTGAAGCTTTCTTT.

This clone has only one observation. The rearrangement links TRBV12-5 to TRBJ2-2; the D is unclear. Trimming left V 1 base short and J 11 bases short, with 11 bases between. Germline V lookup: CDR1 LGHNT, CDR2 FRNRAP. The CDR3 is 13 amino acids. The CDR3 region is CASGLGSIRELFF. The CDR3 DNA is TGTGCTAGTGGTTTGGGCTCGATCAGAGAGCTGTTTTTT.